This T cell receptor beta chain was found in a study of Ad26.COV2.S vaccination and SARS-CoV-2 variants. Study observations and caveats: It was reported that spike-specific CD8+ and CD4+ T cell responses were substantially broad after vaccination.

Worth noting for this clone: The antigen is unknown.

The treatment here: about 20 received Ad26.COV2.S at low or high dose, single or two shots; roughly 5 received placebo; per-sample allocation not given. The study sampled participants on day 63 after the first vaccine or placebo injection. This CDR3 contains 14 residues. Germline V lookup: CDR1 MNHEY, CDR2 SVGEGT. The V segment lost 8 bases and the J segment 4 bases; nucleotides outside the gene matches: 7. Assay used: immunoSEQ multiplex PCR; TCRdb lists only in-frame clones, some missing. The sample contains around 340,000 clones, around nine tenths of which appear only once. Sequencing was performed on peripheral blood, taken in a trial of Ad26.COV2.S vaccine versus placebo. J is TRBJ2-1 and V is TRBV6-2 or TRBV6-3; 8 nucleotides line up with TRBD2. The sequence derives from a person aged 18 to 59 who received the Ad26.COV2.S COVID-19 vaccine or a placebo. CDR3 bases: TGTGCCAGCGGTTTAGCGGGACCATACAATGAGCAGTTCTTC. This translates into CASGLAGPYNEQFF.